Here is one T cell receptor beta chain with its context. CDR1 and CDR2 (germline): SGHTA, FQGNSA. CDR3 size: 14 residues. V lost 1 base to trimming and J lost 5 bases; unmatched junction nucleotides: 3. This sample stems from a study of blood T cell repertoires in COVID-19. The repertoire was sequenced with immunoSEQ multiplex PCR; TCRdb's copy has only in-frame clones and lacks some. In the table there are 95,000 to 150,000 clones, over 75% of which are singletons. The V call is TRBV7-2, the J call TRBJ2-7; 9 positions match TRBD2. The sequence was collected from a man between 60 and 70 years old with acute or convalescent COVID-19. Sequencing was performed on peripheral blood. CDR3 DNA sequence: TGTGCCAGCAGCTTAGGGGCGGGAGGGAACGAGCAGTACTTC. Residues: CASSLGAGGNEQYF.